This TCR beta chain comes out of a study of metastatic and nonmetastatic thyroid tumors. Study-level background: The study looked at repertoires side by side in blood and in tumor or nodule tissue from malignant and benign thyroid patients.

Among the patients, none had received any treatment before thyroid surgery. The CDR3 extends over 12 amino acids. Per the germline V gene, CDR1 is MNHNS and CDR2 is SASEGT. V lost 8 bases and J lost 4; bases outside the gene matches: 1. Authors' data handling: The study built a papillary thyroid cancer distant-metastasis classifier from CDR3 differences across clinicopathological groups. TCRdb re-called clones via MiXCR from the PCR reads. TCRdb, not the original authors, processed these V and J calls. In the table there are about 25,000 clones, around 20% of which are singletons. This clone appeared many times.

The chain combines TRBV6-1 with TRBJ2-2, with 7 bases matching TRBD1. Sequencing input: blood. The sequence came from a male donor with papillary thyroid cancer or a benign thyroid nodule (not recorded which). Some clones in this sample may be carry-over from other donors' samples. The CDR3 DNA follows: TGTGCCAGCCCAGGGGGCACCGGGGAGCTGTTTTTT. It specifies CASPGGTGELFF.